What follows are 23 T cell receptor beta chains derived from one specimen sequenced in a study of vaccination and CD4 T cells after COVID-19. The antigens of these receptors remain unknown. The treatment is: roughly ten-day PBMC culture with coronavirus spike peptide pools or control peptides (ViraFEST assay). Sequencing of the DNA from cultured CD4+ T cells was carried out with the Oncomine TCR Beta short-read assay. TCRdb redid the calling of the PCR reads with MiXCR, one entry per CDR3 protein. The sample shows some 18,000 distinct CDR3 sequences, just under 30% of them seen only once. Sequenced sample: cultured CD4+ T cells from blood. The receptor set was obtained from a human donor with COVID-19.

In this sample, this clonotype turned up a few times. The rearrangement uses TRBV7-9 and TRBJ2-3; D might be TRBD2 (6 bases). The germline V gene has CDR1 SEHNR and CDR2 FQNEAQ (reference sequence). Trimming cost V 5 bases and J 2 bases, with 14 bases left between them. CDR3 length: 15 amino acids. This chain's CDR3 is CASSLLGLYTDTQYF. DNA of the CDR3: TGTGCCAGCAGCCTTTTGGGACTCTACACAGATACGCAGTATTTT.

This chain uses TRBV2 with TRBJ1-1; TRBD1 aligns across 9 bases. The V segment lost 6 bases and the J segment 0 bases; nucleotides outside the gene matches: 11. The CDR3 runs 17 residues. The germline CDR1 and CDR2 sequences are SNHLY and FYNNEI. The CDR3 DNA reads TGTGCCAGCAGACCCGGGACAGGGAGTGGGTTGAACACTGAAGCTTTCTTT. Encoded protein: CASRPGTGSGLNTEAFF. The whole variable domain, remainder taken from reference TRBV2 and TRBJ1-1, is EPEVTQTPSHQVTQMGQEVILRCVPISNHLYFYWYRQILGQKVEFLVSFYNNEISEKSEIFDDQFSVERPDGSNFTLKIRSTKLEDSAMYFCASRPGTGSGLNTEAFFGQGTRLTVV.

CDR3 amino acids: CASINGGLRYGYTF. The CDR3, as DNA: TGTGCCAGCATCAACGGAGGGTTACGCTATGGCTACACCTTC. V and J are TRBV6-2 or TRBV6-3 and TRBJ1-2; the D is unclear. The CDR3 is 14 residues long. V shed 7 bases and J shed 4 bases, with 16 bases lying between them. CDR1 and CDR2 from the germline V gene are MNHEY and SVGEGT.

The chain couples TRBV28 to TRBJ2-7, with D maybe TRBD1 (7 bases). The V gene's germline CDR1 is MDHEN and CDR2 SYDVKM. Trimming took 6 bases from V and 0 from J, leaving 15 bases between them. CDR3 size: 15 residues. The CDR3 loop reads CASSPGDRTSYEQYF. In DNA form, the CDR3 reads TGTGCCAGCAGCCCGGGGGACAGAACCTCCTACGAGCAGTACTTC.

A few counts support this clonotype. The chain combines TRBV12-3 or TRBV12-4 with TRBJ2-5; D may correspond to TRBD1 or TRBD2 (6 bases each). This CDR3 has 14 residues. V lost 6 bases and J lost 5, with 16 bases in between. CDR3 region: CASSPLLGGETQYF. The CDR3 coding sequence is TGTGCCAGCAGCCCTCTTTTAGGGGGGGAGACCCAGTACTTC.

This clonotype was seen only a few times. This chain uses TRBV7-2 with TRBJ2-2; D unclear. The CDR3 runs 14 residues. The germline V gene encodes CDR1 SGHTA and CDR2 FQGNSA. Between the trimmed V and J ends, which lost 8 bases and 6 bases, there was a span of 16 bases. CDR3 sequence: CASGASMWSGELFF. The CDR3 nucleotides are TGTGCCAGCGGAGCCTCTATGTGGTCCGGGGAGCTGTTTTTT.

The chain couples TRBV7-3 to TRBJ1-2; possible D gene TRBD1, 6 bases. The ends were cut back, 5 bases at V and 1 base at J, with 14 bases in the middle. This CDR3 comprises 15 residues. Germline-derived CDR1 and CDR2 are SGHTA and FQGTGA. The CDR3 sequence: CASSPQGEGNYGYTF. The CDR3 DNA follows: TGTGCCAGCAGCCCACAGGGAGAGGGTAACTATGGCTACACCTTC. Full variable domain (rest looked up from reference TRBV7-3 and TRBJ1-2): GAGVSQTPSNKVTEKGKYVELRCDPISGHTALYWYRQSLGQGPEFLIYFQGTGAADDSGLPNDRFFAVRPEGSVSTLKIQRTERGDSAVYLCASSPQGEGNYGYTFGSGTRLTVV.

The chain carries TRBV7-2 and TRBJ2-3; tentatively, D is TRBD2 (6 bases). V gave up 2 bases and J gave up 2 bases, with 14 bases separating them. Germline V CDR1 and CDR2: SGHTA, FQGNSA. The CDR3 has 16 amino acids. CDR3 region: CASSLFGGESTDTQYF. The CDR3 region has the DNA TGTGCCAGCAGCTTATTCGGCGGGGAGTCCACAGATACGCAGTATTTT.

As to this clonotype: One end of the junction fails to match germline, which may point to a read error. The chain links TRBV10-3 to TRBJ1-6; 7 nucleotides agree with TRBD1. Germline V gene data show CDR1 as ENHRY and CDR2 as SYGVKD. The CDR3 has 16 residues. CDR3 in DNA: TGTGCCATCAGTGAGTCGATACAGGGGAAGAATTCACCCCCCCACTTT. Its protein product is CAISESIQGKNSPPHF.

The chain uses TRBV6-1 and TRBJ1-5; D is perhaps TRBD1 (6 bases). Trimming left V 5 bases short and J 4 bases short, with 9 bases between. The CDR3 runs to 13 residues. Germline V CDR1 and CDR2: MNHNS, SASEGT. The CDR3 DNA is TGTGCCAGCAGTATCAGGGGAAATCAGCCCCAGCATTTT. It codes for CASSIRGNQPQHF.

This clonotype was seen a few times. The V and J genes are TRBV19 and TRBJ1-5; no clear D. Germline CDR1 is LNHDA and CDR2 is SQIVND (reference sequence). The CDR3 sequence is 13 residues long. Trimming left V 6 bases short and J 4 bases short, with 10 bases between. The CDR3 DNA reads as TGTGCCAGTAGCGTGGAAGTGAATCAGCCCCAGCATTTT. The encoded protein is CASSVEVNQPQHF.

Comment on this clonotype: The junction shows a germline mismatch at one end, possibly a read error. The J gene is TRBJ1-5, the V gene TRBV5-3; no definite D call. TRBV5-3 is an ORF, and what it does is uncertain. The CDR3 is made up of 15 amino acids. The chain's CDR3 is CASSSLTSSNQPQHF. The CDR3, as DNA: TGTGCCAGCAGCTCCCTGACAAGTAGCAATCAGCCCCAGCATTTT.

This chain connects TRBV5-1 to TRBJ1-1; D ambiguous. Germline CDR1 reads SGHRS; CDR2 reads YFSETQ. There are 15 residues in the CDR3. Trimming took 7 bases from V and 3 from J, leaving 19 bases between them. The DNA for the CDR3 is TGCGCCAGCGGAATCCCCCTAGGCGGGTACACTGAAGCTTTCTTT. Amino acids: CASGIPLGGYTEAFF.

The chain joins TRBV15 to TRBJ2-3; D not certain. The germline V gene encodes CDR1 LNHNV and CDR2 YYDKDF (reference sequence). Trimming removed 1 base from V and 0 bases from J, with 11 bases in between. The CDR3 sequence is 16 residues long. CDR3 sequence: CATSRGTKTSTDTQYF. Here the CDR3 DNA reads TGTGCCACCAGCAGAGGGACCAAAACTAGCACAGATACGCAGTATTTT.

This clonotype was counted between two and nine times. V usage is TRBV12-3 or TRBV12-4 and J usage is TRBJ2-3; tentatively, D is TRBD2 (6 bases). This CDR3 is built from 14 residues. V lost 1 base to trimming and J lost 2 bases, with 7 bases between them. CDR3 nucleotide sequence: TGTGCCAGCAGTTTAGGGGGGGTCACAGATACGCAGTATTTT. Amino acids: CASSLGGVTDTQYF.

This clonotype occurred a few times. This sequence joins TRBV6-4 and TRBJ1-5; no definite D call. The CDR3 loop spans 14 amino acids. Trimming shortened V by 7 bases and J by 4 bases, and 14 bases separated the two germline ends. Germline V lookup: CDR1 MRHNA, CDR2 SNTAGT. This CDR3 is CASKTGRANQPQHF. In DNA, the CDR3 is TGTGCCAGCAAGACCGGGAGGGCAAATCAGCCCCAGCATTTT.

This clonotype was observed a few times. The genes are TRBV10-3 and TRBJ2-7; the D call may be TRBD1 or TRBD2 (6 bases each). Trimming took off 2 bases at V and 1 base at J, with 9 bases between the two ends. This CDR3 contains 14 residues. CDR1 and CDR2 from the germline V gene are ENHRY and SYGVKD. This chain's CDR3 is CAISELGGSYEQYF. The CDR3, as DNA: TGTGCCATCAGTGAGCTAGGGGGGTCCTACGAGCAGTACTTC.

V is TRBV2 and J is TRBJ2-5; no clear D. The germline V gene has CDR1 SNHLY and CDR2 FYNNEI. Trimming removed 7 bases from V and 0 bases from J, with 12 bases in between. CDR3 length: 14 residues. The CDR3 DNA reads TGTGCCAGCATGTCAGCCACGTACCAAGAGACCCAGTACTTC. It codes for CASMSATYQETQYF.

The chain recombines TRBV12-3 or TRBV12-4 with TRBJ2-3, with TRBD2 as a possible D gene (5 bases). This CDR3 has 13 residues. V was clipped by 6 bases and J by 2 bases, with 9 bases between them. CDR3 nucleotides: TGTGCCAGCAGGTCGGACTTCACAGATACGCAGTATTTT. Translating it yields CASRSDFTDTQYF.

This chain connects TRBV7-9 to TRBJ2-7; possibly TRBD1 for D (5 bases). Germline lookup yields CDR1 SEHNR and CDR2 FQNEAQ (reference sequence). This CDR3 is built from 15 residues. Trimming pared 5 bases from V and 0 bases from J, leaving 14 bases between. CDR3 sequence reads: CASSPKVRVSYEQYF. CDR3 nucleotide sequence: TGTGCCAGCAGCCCGAAAGTCAGGGTCTCCTACGAGCAGTACTTC.

The gene calls are TRBV7-2 and TRBJ2-1; 13 bases align to TRBD2. The CDR3 runs to 16 residues. The germline V gene encodes CDR1 SGHTA and CDR2 FQGNSA. V was pared by 6 bases and J by 7 bases, with 9 bases of the junction left unmatched. CDR3 loop: CASSVGGTSGVNEQFF. The CDR3 DNA sequence: TGTGCCAGCAGTGTAGGTGGGACTAGCGGGGTGAATGAGCAGTTCTTC.

The chain carries TRBV5-6 and TRBJ1-1; D unresolved. Germline V gives CDR1 SGHDT, CDR2 YYEEEE. The CDR3 covers 14 residues. With 0 bases removed from V and 8 bases from J, the gap between germline ends came to 14 bases. The chain's CDR3 is CASSLGPPRSEAFF. CDR3 DNA sequence: TGTGCCAGCAGCTTGGGGCCGCCCAGGTCGGAAGCTTTCTTT.

In this sample, this clonotype turned up a few times. The DNA of the CDR3 is TGTGCCAGCAGTCAGGACATGAACACTGAAGCTTTCTTT. Its translation is CASSQDMNTEAFF. This chain connects TRBV2 to TRBJ1-1; D might be TRBD1 (5 bases). Germline CDR1 SNHLY, CDR2 FYNNEI. V lost 5 bases to trimming and J lost 0 bases, with 7 bases between them. This CDR3 is built from 13 residues.